These T cell receptor beta chains were read from a single sample in a study of CD8 T cells in ankylosing spondylitis. In TCRdb, the 5' RACE reads were re-called with MiXCR into one record per CDR3 protein. The sample carries about 35,000 distinct CDR3 sequences, approximately 10% recorded once. The sample comprised blood, either unsorted or a sorted T cell fraction (not recorded which). The receptors were gathered from a male donor with ankylosing spondylitis or in good health (not recorded which). Both conserved end residues are part of each CDR3. Fields, in order: J gene, V gene, CDR3 protein.

>TRBJ2-1|TRBV5-1
CASSSGSGSANEQFF
>TRBJ2-7|TRBV2
CASSGLAGGPEQYF
>TRBJ2-5|TRBV12-3/TRBV12-4
CASRTVGETQYF
>TRBJ2-2|TRBV5-1
CASSLPGGNTGELFF
>TRBJ2-1|TRBV6-2/TRBV6-3
CASSRQHEQFF
>TRBJ1-5|TRBV4-2
CASSRDRDGAGQPQHF
>TRBJ1-1|TRBV5-1
CASSRWGESHTEAFF
>TRBJ1-5|TRBV6-1
CASSPTGGNQPQHF
>TRBJ2-2|TRBV7-9
CASSGLAGNTGELFF
>TRBJ1-1|TRBV27
CASSLNSYRGRAEAFF
>TRBJ1-6|TRBV20-1
CSARGLLSSYNSPLHF